This TCR beta chain was sequenced for a study of T cells in tumors after PD-1 blockade. Study-level information: Either cemiplimab 350 mg every 2 weeks or pembrolizumab 200 mg every 3 weeks was given. Daily vismodegib 150 mg continued in a subset of anti-PD-1-treated patients. Mean per blood sample: 113,528 templates (about 24,000-270,000), 35,000 to 45,000 unique clonotypes.

About this clone itself: Its antigen is unidentified.

Study-wide points: Roughly 40% of tumor TCR clonotypes were also found in blood.

Some clones are missing from TCRdb's copy, which holds only in-frame ones; the method was immunoSEQ multiplex PCR. This table holds tens of thousands of clones, around 78% found once. The sample was PBMCs, taken before anti-PD-1 treatment. This TCR was sampled from a human donor with basal cell carcinoma.

The CDR3 loop is CASNTGLAGPYNEQFF. Here the CDR3 DNA reads TGCGCCAGCAACACCGGACTAGCGGGGCCGTACAATGAGCAGTTCTTC. The V and J genes are TRBV23-1 and TRBJ2-1; 12 bases align to TRBD2. TRBV23-1 qualifies as an ORF whose function is uncertain. The length of the CDR3 is 16 residues. V trimming: 7 bases; J trimming: 4 bases; junction bases outside the gene matches: 8.